This is a list of T cell receptor beta chains from one sample in a study of CD8 T cells in ankylosing spondylitis. TCRdb reanalysed the 5' RACE reads using MiXCR and keeps one entry per CDR3 protein. The data contain some 250,000 distinct CDR3 sequences, around 7.8% of them singletons. Sequences were obtained from blood, either unsorted or a sorted T cell fraction (not recorded which). The origin of the receptors is a male donor with ankylosing spondylitis or in good health (not recorded which). The CDR3 runs from the conserved cysteine through the conserved F or W. The order of the fields is V gene, D gene, J gene, clone size, CDR3 protein, CDR3 DNA. A D gene is named only where the DNA matches it firmly. Clone size, where shown, is once, few, many, or a class for clones that have expanded.

TRBV12-3/TRBV12-4	NA	TRBJ1-5	many	CASSLALTSDSNQPQHF	TGTGCCAGCAGTTTAGCTTTGACATCGGATAGCAATCAGCCCCAGCATTTT
TRBV5-1	NA	TRBJ2-3	many	CASSEAGGMTDTQYF	TGCGCCAGCAGCGAGGCGGGTGGTATGACAGATACGCAGTATTTT
TRBV7-2	NA	TRBJ2-1	many	CASSLEGSTSREQFF	TGTGCCAGCAGCTTAGAGGGGTCTACTTCTCGTGAGCAGTTCTTC
TRBV30	NA	TRBJ1-1	NA	CAWSVTNTEAFF	TGTGCCTGGAGTGTAACGAACACTGAAGCTTTCTTT
TRBV3-1	TRBD2	TRBJ2-7	NA	CATCPWTSGTRGYGQYF	TGTGCCACCTGCCCGTGGACTAGCGGGACCAGGGGGTATGGGCAGTACTTC
TRBV29-1	NA	TRBJ1-1	NA	CSVAANQAFF	TGCAGCGTTGCGGCCAATCAGGCTTTCTTT
TRBV6-2/TRBV6-3	TRBD1	TRBJ1-1	many	CASSYTTGVTEAFF	TGTGCCAGCAGTTACACGACAGGGGTGACTGAAGCTTTCTTT
TRBV20-1	TRBD2	TRBJ2-7	many	CSASYGRSYEQYF	TGCAGTGCTAGCTACGGGAGGTCCTACGAGCAGTACTTC
TRBV27	NA	TRBJ1-4	NA	CASSHADGNEKLFF	TGTGCCAGCAGCCATGCGGATGGTAATGAAAAACTGTTTTTT
TRBV4-1	TRBD1	TRBJ1-1	many	CASSQATGGANAFF	TGCGCCAGCAGCCAAGCGACAGGGGGCGCGAATGCTTTCTTT
TRBV20-1	NA	TRBJ2-1	NA	CSARDGQGSYNEQFF	TGCAGTGCTAGAGATGGGCAGGGCTCCTACAATGAGCAGTTCTTC
TRBV6-6	TRBD1	TRBJ2-7	NA	CASRSGQGYEQYF	TGTGCCAGCAGATCGGGACAGGGATACGAGCAGTACTTC
TRBV6-1	TRBD1	TRBJ2-1	many	CASGQGANEQFF	TGTGCCAGCGGACAGGGGGCAAATGAGCAGTTCTTC
TRBV20-1	TRBD1	TRBJ2-7	many	CSARIRDRAHEQYF	TGCAGTGCTAGAATCCGGGACAGGGCCCACGAGCAGTACTTC
TRBV7-2	TRBD1	TRBJ2-7	many	CASSRQGWIDEQYF	TGTGCCAGCAGCCGACAGGGGTGGATTGACGAGCAGTACTTC
TRBV5-1	TRBD1	TRBJ2-7	few	CASGSQGAYEQYF	TGCGCCAGCGGGTCACAGGGGGCCTACGAGCAGTACTTC
TRBV20-1	TRBD2	TRBJ2-7	many	CSAMGSGSSYEQYF	TGCAGTGCTATGGGTAGCGGGAGCTCCTACGAGCAGTACTTC